This T cell receptor beta chain was retrieved from a study of CD8 T cells in ankylosing spondylitis. Regarding the study as a whole: Within matched ankylosing spondylitis synovial fluid, disease-linked clones were reportedly significantly enriched. A number of the motif variants had already been described in reactive arthritis synovial fluid and blood. Clones linked with disease were CD8+ and fairly uncommon in the peripheral blood. What seemed typical of ankylosing spondylitis blood was a TCR beta motif built from fewer than ten highly homologous variants.

There are many counts of this clonotype. Its antigen remains unknown. Molecular-barcoded quantitative 5'-RACE produced these TCR beta libraries. Via MiXCR, TCRdb re-called the 5' RACE reads, giving one row per CDR3 protein. The sample records over 600,000 distinct CDR3 sequences, about 20% being singletons. The CDR3 extends over 15 amino acids. Germline V CDR1 and CDR2: SGHTA, FQGNSA. J was trimmed by 8 bases and V by 4 bases; bases with no gene match: 3. The chain carries TRBV7-2 and TRBJ2-3; TRBD2 matches 16 bases. The sample consisted of blood, either unsorted or a sorted T cell fraction (not recorded which). The sequence was collected from a male donor with ankylosing spondylitis. CDR3 DNA: TGTGCCAGCAGCTCGGGACTAGCGGGAGGGGCTACGCAGTATTTT. It is translated as CASSSGLAGGATQYF.